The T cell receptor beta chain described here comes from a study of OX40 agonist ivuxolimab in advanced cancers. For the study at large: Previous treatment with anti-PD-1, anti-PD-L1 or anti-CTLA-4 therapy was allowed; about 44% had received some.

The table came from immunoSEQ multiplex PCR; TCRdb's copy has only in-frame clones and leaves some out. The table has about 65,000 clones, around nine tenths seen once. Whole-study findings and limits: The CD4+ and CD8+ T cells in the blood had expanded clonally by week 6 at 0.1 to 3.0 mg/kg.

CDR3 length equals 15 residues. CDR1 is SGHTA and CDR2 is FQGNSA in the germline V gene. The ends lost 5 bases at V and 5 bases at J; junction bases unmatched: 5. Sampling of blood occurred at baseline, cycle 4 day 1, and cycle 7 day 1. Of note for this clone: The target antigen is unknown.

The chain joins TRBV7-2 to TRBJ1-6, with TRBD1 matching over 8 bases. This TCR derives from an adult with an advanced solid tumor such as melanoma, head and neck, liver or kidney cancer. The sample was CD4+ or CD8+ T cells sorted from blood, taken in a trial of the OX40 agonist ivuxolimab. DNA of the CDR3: TGTGCCAGCAGCCTGGACAGGGTCAATAATTCACCCCTCCACTTT. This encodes CASSLDRVNNSPLHF.